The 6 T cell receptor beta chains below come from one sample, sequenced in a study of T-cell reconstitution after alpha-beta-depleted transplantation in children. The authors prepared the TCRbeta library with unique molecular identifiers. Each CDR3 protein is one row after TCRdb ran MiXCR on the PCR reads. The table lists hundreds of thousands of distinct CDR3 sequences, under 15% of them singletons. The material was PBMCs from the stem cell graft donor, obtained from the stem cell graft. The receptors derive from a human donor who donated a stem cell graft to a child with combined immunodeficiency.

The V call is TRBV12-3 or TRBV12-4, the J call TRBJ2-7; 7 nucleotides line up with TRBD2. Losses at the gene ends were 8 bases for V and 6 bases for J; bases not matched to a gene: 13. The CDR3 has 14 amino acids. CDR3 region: CASAGAGAKGEQYF. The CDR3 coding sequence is TGTGCCAGCGCCGGGGCGGGAGCAAAAGGCGAGCAGTACTTC.

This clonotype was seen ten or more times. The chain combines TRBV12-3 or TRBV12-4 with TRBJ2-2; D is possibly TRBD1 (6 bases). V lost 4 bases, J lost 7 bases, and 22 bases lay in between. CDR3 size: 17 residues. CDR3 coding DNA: TGTGCCAGCAGTTCAGCCTGGGGGCACCCTGATTTCGGGGAGCTGTTTTTT. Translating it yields CASSSAWGHPDFGELFF.

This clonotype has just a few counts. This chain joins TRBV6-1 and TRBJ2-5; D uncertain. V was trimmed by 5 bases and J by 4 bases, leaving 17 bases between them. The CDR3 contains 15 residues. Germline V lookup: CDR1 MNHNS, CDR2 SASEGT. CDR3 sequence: CASSLTRQGGETQYF. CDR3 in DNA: TGTGCCAGCAGTCTTACCCGACAAGGCGGAGAGACCCAGTACTTC.

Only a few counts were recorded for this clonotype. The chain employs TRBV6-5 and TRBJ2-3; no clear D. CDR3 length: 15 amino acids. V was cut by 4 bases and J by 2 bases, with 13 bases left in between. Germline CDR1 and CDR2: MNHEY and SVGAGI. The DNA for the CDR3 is TGTGCCAGCAGTTCTCGGCCCTTACCCACAGATACGCAGTATTTT. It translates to CASSSRPLPTDTQYF.

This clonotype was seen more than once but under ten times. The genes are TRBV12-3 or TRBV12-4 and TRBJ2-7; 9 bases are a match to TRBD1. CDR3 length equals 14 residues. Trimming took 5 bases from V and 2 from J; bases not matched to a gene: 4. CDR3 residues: CASSGGQGPYEQYF. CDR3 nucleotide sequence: TGTGCCAGCAGTGGGGGACAGGGCCCCTACGAGCAGTACTTC.

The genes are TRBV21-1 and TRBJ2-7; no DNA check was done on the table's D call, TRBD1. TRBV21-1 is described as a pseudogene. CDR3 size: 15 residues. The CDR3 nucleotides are TGTGCCAGCAGCAAAGCCGGGCGGGAGCCCCCCGAGCAGTACTTC. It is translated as CASSKAGREPPEQYF.